The present TCR beta chain was sequenced within a study of OX40 agonist ivuxolimab in advanced cancers. Findings and caveats of the study: Among the nonresponders, some also had low normalized T-cell clonal expansion. There were, on average, more expanded clones in CD8+ T cells than in CD4+.

V gave up 3 bases and J gave up 3 bases, with 3 bases separating them. The CDR3 covers 10 residues. CDR1 is DFQATT, CDR2 SNEGSKA, per germline (reference sequence). As regards this clone: The target antigen is unknown.

No patient had autoimmune disease or received systemic immunosuppression. Method: immunoSEQ multiplex PCR; TCRdb's copy keeps in-frame clones and lacks some. The sample includes about 89,000 clones, 85% to 95% seen only once; the top ten take 0.26%. The rearrangement uses TRBV20-1 and TRBJ2-7; D is undetermined. The sequencing used CD4+ or CD8+ T cells sorted from blood, collected in a trial of the OX40 agonist ivuxolimab. This receptor was identified in an adult with an advanced solid tumor such as melanoma, head and neck, liver or kidney cancer. The CDR3 here is CSASDYEQYF. The CDR3 DNA reads as TGCAGTGCTAGCGACTACGAGCAGTACTTC.